This T cell receptor (beta chain) was obtained from a study of graft-versus-host responses after intestinal transplantation. Study as a whole: Multivisceral, liver-intestinal, or isolated intestinal transplants were given to recipients. The recipients all started with anti-thymocyte globulin induction and then took tacrolimus and steroids for two to four years. Broader study findings: Detected in recipient marrow were GvH clones, some of which were first observed in ileum or blood. Circulating GvH clone levels at their peak were associated with HvG declines (early post-transplant).

Worth noting for this clone: Its antigen is unknown.

Method: immunoSEQ multiplex PCR; TCRdb's copy keeps in-frame clones and lacks some. Of 80,000 to 95,000 clones listed, roughly 91% are singletons. The V segment lost 0 bases and the J segment 4 bases; nucleotides outside the gene matches: 5. CDR1 SGHDT and CDR2 YYEEEE come from the germline V gene. The CDR3 has 15 residues. The chain links TRBV5-6 to TRBJ2-7; TRBD2 matches 9 bases. The TCR sequence derives from a human donor who received an intestinal transplant. Specimen: unstimulated CD8+ T cells sorted from spleen or lymph node cells, collected before intestinal transplant. The CDR3, as DNA: TGTGCCAGCAGCTTGGGGGTAGCGGGGGCTTACGAGCAGTACTTC. It encodes CASSLGVAGAYEQYF.